This TCR beta chain derives from a study of CD8 T cells in Susac syndrome. Germline assignment: CDR1 SGDLS and CDR2 YYNGEE. The V and J ends lost 4 bases and 5 bases, in that order; junction bases with no gene match: 10. The CDR3 loop spans 15 amino acids. An input of about 0.45 to 1 ug of RNA was subjected to reverse transcription using random hexamers. The CDR3 of TCR beta was amplified by immunoSEQ multiplex PCR across 54 Vbeta and 13 Jbeta. From the immunoSEQ multiplex PCR reads, TCRdb called clonotypes with MiXCR, one entry per CDR3 protein. The table records around 280,000 distinct CDR3 sequences, approximately 85% of them present only once. TCR beta sequences were obtained from blood CD8+ and CD4+ T cells. The patients serving as multiple sclerosis controls were treatment-naive. They had stable or active relapsing-remitting disease and fulfilled revised McDonald criteria.

Sequencing was done on a sample of CD8+ T cells from PBMCs. The chain couples TRBV9 to TRBJ2-5, with 8 positions matching TRBD1. The sequence was collected from a human donor with multiple sclerosis. For the CDR3, the DNA is TGTGCCAGCAGCTCGGACAGGGCCGGTGGGGAGACCCAGTACTTC. This translates into CASSSDRAGGETQYF. Looking up the rest from reference TRBV9 and TRBJ2-5 gives the full variable domain: DSGVTQTPKHLITATGQRVTLRCSPRSGDLSVYWYQQSLDQGLQFLIQYYNGEERAKGNILERFSAQQFPDLHSELNLSSLELGDSALYFCASSSDRAGGETQYFGPGTRLLVL.